The rows below give T cell receptor beta chains drawn from one sample of a study of blood T cell repertoires in COVID-19. Clones were read by immunoSEQ multiplex PCR, and TCRdb kept only the in-frame ones, dropping some. The sample holds 85,000 to 120,000 clones, approximately 90% seen once. The sample consisted of peripheral blood. The receptor set was obtained from a man aged 50-59 years with active COVID-19. Each CDR3 is given with its conserved first and last residue. D genes are given only for firm matches. Not every row has a clone size; where given, it reads once, few, many or a size class.

j_call: TRBJ2-2
v_call: TRBV2
clone_size: once
d_call: TRBD1
cdr3_aa: CASNKQGARGTGELFF
cdr3_nt: TGTGCCAGCAATAAACAGGGGGCAAGGGGTACCGGGGAGCTGTTTTTT

j_call: TRBJ2-3
v_call: TRBV5-4
clone_size: .
d_call: TRBD2
cdr3_aa: CASSLGVAGVGPDTQYF
cdr3_nt: TGTGCCAGCAGTCTGGGGGTAGCGGGGGTGGGACCAGATACGCAGTATTTT

j_call: TRBJ2-3
v_call: TRBV7-9
clone_size: .
d_call: TRBD1
cdr3_aa: CASRGNWTGLYTQYF
cdr3_nt: TGTGCCAGCAGGGGAAACTGGACAGGCCTATATACGCAGTATTTT

j_call: TRBJ1-3
v_call: TRBV5-1
clone_size: once
d_call: .
cdr3_aa: CASSLAGSGNTIYF
cdr3_nt: TGCGCCAGCAGCTTAGCCGGGTCTGGAAACACCATATATTTT

j_call: TRBJ2-2
v_call: TRBV30
clone_size: .
d_call: TRBD2
cdr3_aa: CAGTSGAHTGELFF
cdr3_nt: TGTGCCGGGACTAGCGGGGCCCACACCGGGGAGCTGTTTTTT

j_call: TRBJ1-1
v_call: TRBV5-1
clone_size: .
d_call: .
cdr3_aa: CASSTAGTKNTEAFF
cdr3_nt: TGCGCCAGCAGCACTGCGGGGACTAAGAACACTGAAGCTTTCTTT

j_call: TRBJ1-3
v_call: TRBV19
clone_size: few
d_call: TRBD1
cdr3_aa: CASSIGGTGKDTIYF
cdr3_nt: TGTGCCAGTAGTATCGGCGGGACAGGGAAGGACACCATATATTTT

j_call: TRBJ2-7
v_call: TRBV5-6
clone_size: many
d_call: TRBD1
cdr3_aa: CASSRQGRGPYEGQYF
cdr3_nt: TGTGCCAGCAGCCGACAGGGTAGGGGACCCTACGAAGGGCAGTACTTC

j_call: TRBJ1-2
v_call: TRBV2
clone_size: .
d_call: .
cdr3_aa: CASSEAAFLTF
cdr3_nt: TGTGCCAGCAGTGAGGCCGCTTTTTTGACCTTC

j_call: TRBJ1-4
v_call: TRBV19
clone_size: .
d_call: .
cdr3_aa: CASSITGTNEKLFF
cdr3_nt: TGTGCCAGTAGTATCACAGGGACTAATGAAAAACTGTTTTTT

j_call: TRBJ1-4
v_call: TRBV6-6
clone_size: .
d_call: .
cdr3_aa: CASSPPRQARGEKLFF
cdr3_nt: TGTGCCAGCAGTCCTCCCCGACAGGCCAGGGGTGAAAAACTGTTTTTT

j_call: TRBJ1-2
v_call: TRBV25-1
clone_size: .
d_call: .
cdr3_aa: CASSEYHRDGYTF
cdr3_nt: TGTGCCAGCAGTGAATACCACAGGGATGGCTACACCTTC

j_call: TRBJ1-4
v_call: TRBV4-2
clone_size: .
d_call: TRBD1
cdr3_aa: CASSQVGQGGANEKLFF
cdr3_nt: TGTGCCAGCAGCCAAGTAGGGCAGGGGGGAGCAAATGAAAAACTGTTTTTT

j_call: TRBJ1-2
v_call: TRBV6-5
clone_size: once
d_call: TRBD1
cdr3_aa: CASSPGTGADLGYTF
cdr3_nt: TGTGCCAGCAGTCCCGGGACAGGGGCTGATTTGGGCTACACCTTC

j_call: TRBJ1-3
v_call: TRBV2
clone_size: .
d_call: .
cdr3_aa: CASRLGGVQGSGNTIYF
cdr3_nt: TGTGCCAGCAGACTGGGGGGGGTGCAGGGCTCTGGAAACACCATATATTTT

j_call: TRBJ2-2
v_call: TRBV5-4
clone_size: .
d_call: .
cdr3_aa: CASSFGGVGTGELFF
cdr3_nt: TGTGCCAGCAGCTTCGGAGGGGTGGGCACCGGGGAGCTGTTTTTT

j_call: TRBJ1-6
v_call: TRBV30
clone_size: .
d_call: TRBD1
cdr3_aa: CAWSSGQEDNSPLHF
cdr3_nt: TGTGCCTGGAGTTCGGGACAGGAAGATAATTCACCCCTCCACTTT

j_call: TRBJ2-3
v_call: TRBV19
clone_size: .
d_call: TRBD1
cdr3_aa: CASRDRGRGTDTQYF
cdr3_nt: TGTGCCAGTAGAGACAGGGGGCGCGGCACAGATACGCAGTATTTT

j_call: TRBJ1-1
v_call: TRBV5-6
clone_size: .
d_call: .
cdr3_aa: CASSLGRGLGEAFF
cdr3_nt: TGTGCCAGCAGCTTGGGTCGGGGATTAGGTGAAGCTTTCTTT

j_call: TRBJ1-1
v_call: TRBV2
clone_size: .
d_call: .
cdr3_aa: CASSAYPGSMNTEAFF
cdr3_nt: TGTGCCAGCAGTGCATATCCCGGGTCCATGAACACTGAAGCTTTCTTT

j_call: TRBJ1-5
v_call: TRBV5-1
clone_size: .
d_call: .
cdr3_aa: CASSPDSQDQPQHF
cdr3_nt: TGCGCCAGCAGCCCTGACAGTCAGGATCAGCCCCAGCATTTT

j_call: TRBJ2-7
v_call: TRBV11-2
clone_size: .
d_call: .
cdr3_aa: CASSFDTTYEQYF
cdr3_nt: TGTGCCAGCAGCTTCGACACGACCTACGAGCAGTACTTC